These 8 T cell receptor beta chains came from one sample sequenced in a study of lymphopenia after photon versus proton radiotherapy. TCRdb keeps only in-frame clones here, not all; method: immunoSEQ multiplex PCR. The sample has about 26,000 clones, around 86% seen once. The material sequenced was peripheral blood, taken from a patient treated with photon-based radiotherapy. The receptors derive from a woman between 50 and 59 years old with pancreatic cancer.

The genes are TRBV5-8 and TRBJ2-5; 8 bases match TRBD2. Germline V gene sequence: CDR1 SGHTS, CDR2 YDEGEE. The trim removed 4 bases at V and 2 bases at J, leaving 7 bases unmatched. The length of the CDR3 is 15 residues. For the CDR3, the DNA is TGTGCCAGCAGCCGGGGGGGTCCGGCTCAAGAGACCCAGTACTTC. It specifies CASSRGGPAQETQYF.

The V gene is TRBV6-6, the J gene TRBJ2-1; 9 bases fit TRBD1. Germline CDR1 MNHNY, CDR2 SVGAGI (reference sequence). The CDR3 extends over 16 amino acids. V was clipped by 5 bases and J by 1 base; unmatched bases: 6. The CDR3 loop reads CASSNLQGASYNEQFF. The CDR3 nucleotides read TGTGCCAGCAGTAATTTACAGGGGGCATCCTACAATGAGCAGTTCTTC.

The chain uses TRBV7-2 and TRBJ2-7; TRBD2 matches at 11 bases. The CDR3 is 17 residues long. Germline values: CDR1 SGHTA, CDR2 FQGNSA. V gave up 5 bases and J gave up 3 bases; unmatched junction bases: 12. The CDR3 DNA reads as TGTGCCAGCAGCCCCGCCCTACTAGCGGGAGTGGTCTACGAGCAGTACTTC. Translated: CASSPALLAGVVYEQYF.

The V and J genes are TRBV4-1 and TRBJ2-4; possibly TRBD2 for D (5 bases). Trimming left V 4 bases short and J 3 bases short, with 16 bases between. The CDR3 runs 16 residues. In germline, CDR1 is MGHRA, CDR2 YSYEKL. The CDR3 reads CASSLRAGEGKNIQYF. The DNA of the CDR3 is TGCGCCAGCAGCCTGCGGGCGGGCGAAGGCAAAAACATTCAGTACTTC.

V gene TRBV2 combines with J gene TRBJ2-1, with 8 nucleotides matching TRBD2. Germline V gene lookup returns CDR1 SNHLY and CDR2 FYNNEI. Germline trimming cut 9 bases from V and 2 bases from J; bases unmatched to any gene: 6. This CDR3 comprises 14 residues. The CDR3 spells CASEWTSPYNEQFF. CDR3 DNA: TGTGCCAGTGAATGGACTAGCCCCTACAATGAGCAGTTCTTC.

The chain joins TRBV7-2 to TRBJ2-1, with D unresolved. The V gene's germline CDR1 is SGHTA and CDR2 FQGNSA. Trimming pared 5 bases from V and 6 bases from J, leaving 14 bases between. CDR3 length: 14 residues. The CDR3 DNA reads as TGTGCCAGCAGCCACGGTCGAGGTTCCAATGAGCAGTTCTTC. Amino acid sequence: CASSHGRGSNEQFF.

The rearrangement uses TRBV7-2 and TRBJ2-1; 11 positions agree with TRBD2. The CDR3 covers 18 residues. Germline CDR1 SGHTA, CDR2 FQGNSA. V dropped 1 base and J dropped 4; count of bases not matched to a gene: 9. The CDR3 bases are TGTGCCAGCAGCTTAGAATGGTCTAGCGGGAGGAGGTACAATGAGCAGTTCTTC. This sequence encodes CASSLEWSSGRRYNEQFF. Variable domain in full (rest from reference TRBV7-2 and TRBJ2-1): GAGVSQSPSNKVTEKGKDVELRCDPISGHTALYWYRQSLGQGLEFLIYFQGNSAPDKSGLPSDRFSAERTGGSVSTLTIQRTQQEDSAVYLCASSLEWSSGRRYNEQFFGPGTRLTVL.

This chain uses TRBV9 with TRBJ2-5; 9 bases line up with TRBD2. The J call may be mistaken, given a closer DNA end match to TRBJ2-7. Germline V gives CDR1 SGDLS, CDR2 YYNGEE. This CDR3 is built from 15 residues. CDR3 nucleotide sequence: TGTGCCAGCAGCGTAGGGCGGGAGGGAACCTACGAGCAGTACTTC. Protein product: CASSVGREGTYEQYF.